The next 24 T cell receptor beta chains were all read from a single sample in a study of blood T cell repertoires in COVID-19. This table comes from immunoSEQ multiplex PCR, and its TCRdb copy is limited to in-frame clones, with some not included. In the table there are a few hundred thousand clones, roughly 88% of which are singletons. Material for sequencing was peripheral blood. All receptors derive from a woman aged 25 to 39 with active or convalescent COVID-19.

V gene TRBV21-1 combines with J gene TRBJ2-7; the table's TRBD1 call for D was not verified on the DNA. TRBV21-1 is labeled a pseudogene. The CDR3 runs to 17 residues. Written as DNA, the CDR3 is TGTGCCAGCAGCAAAGGGGTAGTCAGGGGAAGGTCCTACGAGCAGTACTTC. Protein product: CASSKGVVRGRSYEQYF.

CDR3 nucleotide sequence: TGTGCCCTCAAAGACAGTGGGGCCAACGTCCTGACTTTC. Encoded protein: CALKDSGANVLTF. The chain couples TRBV10-3 to TRBJ2-6; D is possibly TRBD1 (5 bases). Trimming pared 11 bases from V and 3 bases from J, leaving 11 bases between. CDR1 is ENHRY and CDR2 is SYGVKD in the germline V gene. The CDR3 spans 13 residues.

This chain joins TRBV6-4 and TRBJ2-1, with 9 bases aligning to TRBD2. CDR3 size: 17 residues. V was pared by 2 bases and J by 10 bases, with 15 bases of the junction left unmatched. Germline CDR1 and CDR2: MRHNA and SNTAGT. Written as DNA, the CDR3 is TGTGCCAGCAGTGACGCTACTTCGCGGGGGGGCCAAGACGAGCAGTTCTTC. Translating it yields CASSDATSRGGQDEQFF.

This chain joins TRBV7-9 and TRBJ2-7, with D unclear. This CDR3 region has 13 residues. V lost 7 bases to trimming and J lost 4 bases, with 14 bases between them. The V gene's germline CDR1 is SEHNR and CDR2 FQNEAQ (reference sequence). CDR3 protein: CASIGLGSYEQYF. CDR3 sequence (DNA): TGTGCCAGCATAGGTCTCGGGTCGTACGAGCAGTACTTC. The full variable domain, with the rest looked up from reference TRBV7-9 and TRBJ2-7, is DTGVSQNPRHKITKRGQNVTFRCDPISEHNRLYWYRQTLGQGPEFLTYFQNEAQLEKSRLLSDRFSAERPKGSFSTLEIQRTEQGDSAMYLCASIGLGSYEQYFGPGTRLTVT.

The chain carries TRBV5-1 and TRBJ1-1; no firm D call. Germline CDR1 SGHRS, CDR2 YFSETQ. V shed 4 bases and J shed 2 bases, with 9 bases lying between them. CDR3 length: 13 residues. CDR3 sequence: CASSQDLNTEAFF. The CDR3 DNA follows: TGCGCCAGCAGCCAGGACTTAAACACTGAAGCTTTCTTT.

The chain has TRBV30 and TRBJ2-2; 8 bases fit TRBD2. Germline V gene sequence: CDR1 GTSNPN, CDR2 SVGIG (reference sequence). This CDR3 spans 16 amino acids. V shed 6 bases and J 1 base; nucleotides not matched to a gene: 10. The CDR3 DNA follows: TGTGCCTGCCTACAAAGGCGGGGGGAGAACACCGGGGAGCTGTTTTTT. Its translation: CACLQRRGENTGELFF.

This chain connects TRBV19 to TRBJ2-2; 8 bases match TRBD2. Trimming removed 6 bases from V and 0 bases from J; junction bases left unmatched: 12. The CDR3 is 18 residues long. Per the germline V gene, CDR1 is LNHDA and CDR2 is SQIVND (reference sequence). CDR3: CASRPLRGGLTNTGELFF. The CDR3 DNA follows: TGTGCCAGTAGACCGCTTCGGGGGGGACTGACGAACACCGGGGAGCTGTTTTTT.

This clone showed up just a few times. V usage is TRBV7-2 and J usage is TRBJ1-5, with TRBD1 matching over 9 bases. This CDR3 is built from 15 residues. V trimming: 6 bases; J trimming: 7 bases; junction bases outside the gene matches: 10. CDR1 is SGHTA, CDR2 FQGNSA, per germline. The CDR3 spells CASSFTGGAGQPQHF. Here the CDR3 DNA reads TGTGCCAGCAGTTTCACAGGGGGCGCAGGGCAGCCCCAGCATTTT.

The chain combines TRBV12-5 with TRBJ2-7; maybe TRBD1 (5 bases). The CDR3 sequence is 17 residues long. The V end lost 0 bases, the J end lost 3 bases, and 18 bases lay between the germline ends. In germline, CDR1 is LGHNT, CDR2 FRNRAP. CDR3 residues: CASGLVLWAGPIYEQYF. The CDR3 DNA reads TGTGCTAGTGGTTTGGTACTTTGGGCAGGGCCCATCTACGAGCAGTACTTC.

The genes are TRBV3-1 (or the pseudogene TRBV3-2) and TRBJ2-5; 8 bases line up with TRBD2. This CDR3 contains 15 residues. Trimming removed 3 bases from V and 5 bases from J; junction bases left unmatched: 8. Germline V gives CDR1 LGHDT, CDR2 YNNKEL (reference sequence). CDR3 sequence (DNA): TGTGCCAGCAGCCATAATAGCGGGACTACGGAGACCCAGTACTTC. Translation gives CASSHNSGTTETQYF.

This clone was detected once. The V and J genes are TRBV19 and TRBJ1-5; D is unresolved. The germline V and J ends were trimmed by 5 bases and 4 bases, with 9 bases remaining between them. The CDR3 runs 13 residues. Germline V lookup: CDR1 LNHDA, CDR2 SQIVND (reference sequence). The CDR3, as DNA: TGTGCCAGTAGTTTAGCGTCGAATCAGCCCCAGCATTTT. The encoded protein is CASSLASNQPQHF. The entire variable domain, with the rest obtained from reference TRBV19 and TRBJ1-5, is as follows: DGGITQSPKYLFRKEGQNVTLSCEQNLNHDAMYWYRQDPGQGLRLIYYSQIVNDFQKGDIAEGYSVSREKKESFPLTVTSAQKNPTAFYLCASSLASNQPQHFGDGTRLSIL.

The J gene is TRBJ1-4, the V gene TRBV11-2; 8 bases are shared with TRBD1. Trimming removed 5 bases from V and 0 bases from J; junction bases left unmatched: 11. The CDR3 covers 18 residues. Germline CDR1 SGHAT, CDR2 FQNNGV. CDR3 sequence: CASSKRGQAVATNEKLFF. The CDR3 DNA reads TGTGCCAGCAGCAAGCGGGGACAGGCTGTTGCAACTAATGAAAAACTGTTTTTT.

V usage is TRBV9 and J usage is TRBJ1-1; maybe TRBD1 (6 bases). The CDR3 is 17 residues long. In germline, CDR1 is SGDLS, CDR2 YYNGEE. The V end lost 0 bases, the J end lost 4 bases, and 19 bases lay between the germline ends. CDR3 residues: CASSVGIRGREGTEAFF. The DNA for the CDR3 is TGTGCCAGCAGCGTAGGGATTAGGGGGAGGGAGGGCACTGAAGCTTTCTTT.

The CDR3 protein is CASSALRNGAFF. The CDR3 DNA is TGTGCCAGCAGCGCACTCAGGAATGGAGCTTTCTTT. The chain joins TRBV7-9 to TRBJ1-1, with D hard to call. From germline, CDR1 is SEHNR and CDR2 FQNEAQ (reference sequence). This CDR3 is built from 12 residues. Between the trimmed V and J ends, which lost 5 bases and 10 bases, there was a span of 14 bases.

The V call is TRBV9, the J call TRBJ1-4; 9 positions agree with TRBD1. Germline-derived CDR1 and CDR2 are SGDLS and YYNGEE. Losses at the gene ends were 4 bases for V and 4 bases for J; bases not matched to a gene: 5. The length of the CDR3 is 15 residues. CDR3 nucleotide sequence: TGTGCCAGCAGCCCCGGGGACAGGGATAATGAAAAACTGTTTTTT. It translates to CASSPGDRDNEKLFF. Combining the CDR3 with reference TRBV9 and TRBJ1-4 gives the whole variable domain DSGVTQTPKHLITATGQRVTLRCSPRSGDLSVYWYQQSLDQGLQFLIQYYNGEERAKGNILERFSAQQFPDLHSELNLSSLELGDSALYFCASSPGDRDNEKLFFGSGTQLSVL.

This chain joins TRBV5-1 and TRBJ2-2, with a tentative D call TRBD2 (5 bases). CDR1 is SGHRS, CDR2 YFSETQ, per germline. Between the trimmed V and J ends, which lost 3 bases and 1 base, there was a span of 13 bases. The CDR3 is 16 amino acids. The CDR3 reads CASSSGVGLNTGELFF. The CDR3, as DNA: TGCGCCAGCAGCTCCGGGGTGGGGTTGAACACCGGGGAGCTGTTTTTT.

For the CDR3, the DNA is TGTGCCAGCAGATCCGGGGTTGGGCAGCCCCAGCATTTT. It is translated as CASRSGVGQPQHF. J is TRBJ1-5 and V is TRBV2; D is uncertain. Germline V gene lookup returns CDR1 SNHLY and CDR2 FYNNEI. V was shortened by 6 bases and J by 7 bases, with 13 bases between the two germline ends. The CDR3 spans 13 residues.

The chain links TRBV7-2 to TRBJ2-5; D unclear. CDR1 and CDR2 from the germline V gene are SGHTA and FQGNSA. V was clipped by 6 bases and J by 3 bases, with 14 bases between them. This CDR3 region has 14 residues. Here the CDR3 DNA reads TGTGCCAGCAGGGCCCCAGCTAGAAAAGAGACCCAGTACTTC. It specifies CASRAPARKETQYF.

The V gene is TRBV12-3 or TRBV12-4, the J gene TRBJ1-2, with TRBD1 as a possible D gene (6 bases). V was trimmed by 4 bases and J by 5 bases, leaving 11 bases between them. The CDR3 is made up of 13 amino acids. For the CDR3, the DNA is TGTGCCAGCAGTTCGGACAGTTTATATGGCTACACCTTC. Protein sequence: CASSSDSLYGYTF.

The chain combines TRBV14 with TRBJ2-4; 8 bases map to TRBD1. Germline-derived CDR1 and CDR2 are SGHDN and FVKESK. J lost 9 bases, V lost 6 bases, and 7 bases had no gene match. This CDR3 region has 13 residues. The CDR3: CASRLTGAGIQYF. CDR3 DNA sequence: TGTGCCAGCAGGCTGACAGGGGCTGGCATTCAGTACTTC.

The chain recombines TRBV6-2 or TRBV6-3 with TRBJ1-2; 8 bases fit TRBD1. The CDR3 covers 21 residues. With V trimmed by 1 base and J by 2 bases, 21 bases remained unmatched. CDR1 and CDR2 from the germline V gene are MNHEY and SVGEGT. This CDR3 is CASSYFIPARDRTITNYGYTF. The DNA for the CDR3 is TGTGCCAGCAGTTACTTTATCCCTGCCCGGGACAGGACTATTACGAACTATGGCTACACCTTC.

The CDR3 sequence: CASSLDSLVGELFF. CDR3 sequence (DNA): TGTGCCAGCAGCTTAGACAGCCTGGTCGGGGAGCTGTTTTTT. The rearrangement links TRBV7-2 to TRBJ2-2; D unresolved. The CDR3 length is 14 residues. Trimming removed 1 base from V and 7 bases from J, with 10 bases in between. The germline V gene encodes CDR1 SGHTA and CDR2 FQGNSA.

The V call is TRBV15, the J call TRBJ2-7; the D gene is possibly TRBD1 (6 bases). V was trimmed by 3 bases and J by 2 bases, leaving 17 bases between them. Germline assignment: CDR1 LNHNV and CDR2 YYDKDF (reference sequence). The CDR3 has 16 amino acids. This CDR3 reads CATSRTQGGNPYEQYF. The CDR3 DNA reads TGTGCCACCAGCAGGACGCAAGGGGGAAATCCCTACGAGCAGTACTTC.

The V gene is TRBV4-1, the J gene TRBJ2-5; D remains unclear. V was pared by 1 base and J by 7 bases, with 19 bases between. The germline CDR1 and CDR2 sequences are MGHRA and YSYEKL. The CDR3 spans 16 residues. CDR3 residues: CASSQVVKAQDVTQYF. CDR3 nucleotide sequence: TGCGCCAGCAGCCAAGTTGTAAAAGCCCAAGATGTGACCCAGTACTTC.